This is a list of T cell receptor beta chains from one sample in a study of post-analysis software for immune sequencing data. TCRdb re-derived calls from the PCR reads in MiXCR, one entry per CDR3 protein. The table records about 150,000 distinct CDR3 sequences, about 32% of them present only once. The sequencing input was blood. Receptors were obtained from a girl aged 10 to 17 with multiple sclerosis. Both conserved end residues are part of each CDR3.

TRBV15	14	TRBJ2-7	CATSRGTDPYEQYF
TRBV29-1	12	TRBJ2-4	CSVSGAKNIQYF
TRBV3-1	16	TRBJ2-1	CASSSFARKDWNEQFF
TRBV5-1	12	TRBJ2-3	CVSSLGRDTQYF
TRBV25-1	16	TRBJ2-1	CASSTLTDAWYNEQFF
TRBV11-2	21	TRBJ2-1	CASLGGAGRGSGISSYNEQFF
TRBV28	16	TRBJ2-7	CASSFKGLAASDEQYF
TRBV20-1	12	TRBJ1-1	CSATRQGRKAFF
TRBV5-1	14	TRBJ2-1	CASSQTRSHNEQFF
TRBV7-8	18	TRBJ1-5	CASSLKGRVIIRNQPQHF
TRBV4-2	13	TRBJ2-1	CASSQEGMREQFF
TRBV28	14	TRBJ2-1	CASGVAGGGDEQFF
TRBV25-1	13	TRBJ2-1	CASSAGLNNEQFF
TRBV3-1	12	-	CASSQSDNEQYF
TRBV20-1	15	TRBJ2-3	CSAPKTGGFTDTQYF
TRBV2	12	TRBJ2-1	CASSEGAGEQFF
TRBV4-1	17	TRBJ2-7	CASSQDFGGSVSYEQYF
TRBV7-9	14	TRBJ1-5	CASSLSEGGQPQHF
TRBV5-1	15	TRBJ2-7	CASSSRLAGTYEQYF
TRBV20-1	13	TRBJ2-7	CSAVLAGVDEQYF
TRBV5-1	15	TRBJ1-1	CASSKQGDMNTEAFF
TRBV3-1	16	TRBJ2-2	CASSQQLGFNTGELFF